The sequence of this T cell receptor beta chain was determined in a study of tumor-infiltrating lymphocytes in primary liver carcinoma. About this clonotype itself: The target antigen is unknown. It is likely a read error, because the conserved phenylalanine at the end of the CDR3 is missing.

The study co-extracted DNA and RNA from around 20-30 mg of unsorted bulk tissue. Patients were treatment-naive with chronic HBV infection. Tumor samples all exceeded 80% viable tumor cells. Priming with a constant-region primer yielded TCR beta cDNA from about 500 ng total RNA. Nested multiplex PCR, run for three rounds with slightly modified ARM-PCR, yielded TCR beta libraries. It was with TRBV1-TRBV30 forward primers and a C-beta reverse primer that the first two PCR rounds were run, at approximately 10 cycles each. In TCRdb, the multiplex PCR reads were re-called with MiXCR into one record per CDR3 protein. The sample lists 100,000 or so distinct CDR3 sequences, almost 70% occurring once. CDR1 and CDR2 (germline): SEHNR, FQNEAQ (reference sequence). The CDR3 covers 13 residues. V lost 2 bases and J lost 4, with 8 bases in between. Study findings and constraints: When set against blood, tumors had a significantly higher top-250-clone fraction (p = 0.039). Detection in all five tumor regions applied to only about 7.5-24% of top clones.

The rearrangement joins TRBV7-9 to TRBJ2-5; maybe TRBD2 (5 bases). The sample consisted of liver tumor tissue from sampling region 5. The subset is: tumor region T5, tumor centre. The clonotype originates from a woman aged 55-70 years with primary liver carcinoma and hepatitis B virus infection. The CDR3 DNA follows: TGTGCCAGCAGCTTACAAAGCGGAGAGACCCAGTACCTC. Protein: CASSLQSGETQYL.